This T cell receptor beta chain was documented in a study of blood T cell repertoires in COVID-19. Overall study context: Samples representing acute and convalescent COVID-19 were sourced from the United States, Italy and Spain. From T cells, B-cell-depleted T cells, or PBMCs came the material, which was cDNA or gDNA.

In the original analysis: Nucleated cell counts were estimated from reference gene primer amplification. Produced via immunoSEQ multiplex PCR; TCRdb's table is partial and in-frame only. The V and J calls and clone size were taken over from that table, and D and trimming were inferred from the DNA. The sample yields 230,000 or so clones, 85% to 90% seen once. Germline V gene data show CDR1 as SGHDT and CDR2 as YYEEEE. The CDR3 loop spans 15 amino acids. V lost 6 bases and J 2 bases, leaving 14 bases between the germline ends. Sequenced material: peripheral blood. The receptor was derived from a middle-aged woman who had recovered from COVID-19. V is TRBV5-6 and J is TRBJ1-4; D gene ambiguous. The CDR3 sequence is CASTREAQTNEKLFF. The CDR3, as DNA: TGTGCCAGCACCCGTGAGGCGCAGACTAATGAAAAACTGTTTTTT.